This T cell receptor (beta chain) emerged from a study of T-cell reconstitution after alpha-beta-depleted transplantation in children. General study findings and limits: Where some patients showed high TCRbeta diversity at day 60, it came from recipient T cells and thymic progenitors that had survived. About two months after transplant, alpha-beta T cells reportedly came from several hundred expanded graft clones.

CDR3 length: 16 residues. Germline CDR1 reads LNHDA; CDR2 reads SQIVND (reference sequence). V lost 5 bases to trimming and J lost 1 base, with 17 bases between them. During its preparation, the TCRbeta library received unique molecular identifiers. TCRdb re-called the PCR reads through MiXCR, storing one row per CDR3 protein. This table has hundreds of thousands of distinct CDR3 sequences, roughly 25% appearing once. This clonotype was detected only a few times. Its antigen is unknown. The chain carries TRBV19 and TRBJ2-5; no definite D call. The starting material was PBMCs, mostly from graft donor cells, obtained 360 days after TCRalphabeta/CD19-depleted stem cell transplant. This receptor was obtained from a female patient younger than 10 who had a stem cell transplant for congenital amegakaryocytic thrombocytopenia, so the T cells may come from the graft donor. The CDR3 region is CASSRYRGEIQETQYF. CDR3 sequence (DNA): TGTGCCAGTAGTCGCTACCGAGGAGAGATCCAAGAGACCCAGTACTTC.